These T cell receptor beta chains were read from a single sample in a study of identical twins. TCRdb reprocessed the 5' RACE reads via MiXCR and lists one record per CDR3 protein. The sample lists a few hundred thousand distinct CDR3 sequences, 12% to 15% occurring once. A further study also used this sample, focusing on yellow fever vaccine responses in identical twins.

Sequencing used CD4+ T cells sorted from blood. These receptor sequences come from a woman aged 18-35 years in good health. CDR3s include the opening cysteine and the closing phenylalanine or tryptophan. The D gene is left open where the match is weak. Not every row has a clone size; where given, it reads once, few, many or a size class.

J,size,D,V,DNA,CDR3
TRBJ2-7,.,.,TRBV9,TGTGCCAGCAGCGTAGCGTCTGGCCTTTCCTACGAGCAGTACTTC,CASSVASGLSYEQYF
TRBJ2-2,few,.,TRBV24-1,TGTGCCACCAGTGATTACAAATTATCGGGGGAGAGCACCGGGGAGCTGTTTTTT,CATSDYKLSGESTGELFF
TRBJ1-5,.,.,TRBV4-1,TGCGCCAGCAGCGCGCCGGGAAGGGGTGTGAGCAATCAGCCCCAGCATTTT,CASSAPGRGVSNQPQHF
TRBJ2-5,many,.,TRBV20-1,TGCAGTGCTCGGGCAGTGACCCAGTACTTC,CSARAVTQYF
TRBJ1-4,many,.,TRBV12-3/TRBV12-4,TGTGCCAGCAGCTGGGGTAATGAAAAACTGTTTTTT,CASSWGNEKLFF
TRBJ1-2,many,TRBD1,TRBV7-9,TGTGCCAGCAGCCCGATGACAGGGGCTAACTATGGCTACACCTTC,CASSPMTGANYGYTF
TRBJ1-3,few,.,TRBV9,TGTGCCAGCAGCGTAGCCCCTGGGGGGGGCGGAAACACCATATATTTT,CASSVAPGGGGNTIYF
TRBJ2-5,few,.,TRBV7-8,TGTGCCAGCAGCGAACAGAACGAGCCGGAGACCCAGTACTTC,CASSEQNEPETQYF
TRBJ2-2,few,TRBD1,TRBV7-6,TGTGCCAGCAGCTTGGGACAGGGGGCAGTCGGGGAGCTGTTTTTT,CASSLGQGAVGELFF
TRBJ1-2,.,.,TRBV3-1,TGTGCCAGCAGCCAAGCCGGGATCCACTATGGCTACACCTTC,CASSQAGIHYGYTF
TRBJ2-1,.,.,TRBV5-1,TGCGCCAGCAGCTTGGCCGGTTGGGACGGACCGACCCATGAGCAGTTCTTC,CASSLAGWDGPTHEQFF
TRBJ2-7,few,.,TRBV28,TGTGCCAGCAGTTCGCGGGATGAGCGGGCATACGAGCAGTACTTC,CASSSRDERAYEQYF
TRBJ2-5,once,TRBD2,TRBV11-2,TGTGCCAGCAGCTTAGCCCTAGCGGAGACCCAAGAGACCCAGTACTTC,CASSLALAETQETQYF
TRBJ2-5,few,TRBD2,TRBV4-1,TGCGCCAGCAGCCAGGGACTAGCGGGAGGAAACCAAGAGACCCAGTACTTC,CASSQGLAGGNQETQYF
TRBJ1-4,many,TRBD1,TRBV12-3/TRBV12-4,TGTGCCAGCAGCCTCACCGGGACAGGGGGTGAAAAACTGTTTTTT,CASSLTGTGGEKLFF
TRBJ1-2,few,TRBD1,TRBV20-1,TGCAGTGCCACCGGACAGGGTGGAGGCTACACCTTC,CSATGQGGGYTF
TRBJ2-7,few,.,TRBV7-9,TGTGCCAGCAGCTTAGCGCAGGGAGTCTACGAGCAGTACTTC,CASSLAQGVYEQYF
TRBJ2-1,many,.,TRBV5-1,TGCGCCAGCAGAACCGGGGTGGGAAAGGTTGGCCAGTTCTTC,CASRTGVGKVGQFF
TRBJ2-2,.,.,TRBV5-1,TGCGCCAGCAGCTTGGCCGGCCATCCCCCGGGCACCGGGGAGCTGTTTTTT,CASSLAGHPPGTGELFF
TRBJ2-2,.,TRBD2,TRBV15,TGTGCCACCAGCAGAGATCTCTGGGCGGGGGGGCCTAGCGCGAACACCGGGGAGCTGTTTTTT,CATSRDLWAGGPSANTGELFF